The T cell receptor beta chain described here comes from a study of type 1 regulatory T cells. Study at large: T-allo10 is an in vitro-generated, Tr1-enriched CD4 T cell product specific for alloantigen.

This CDR3 is built from 14 residues. Trimming shortened V by 3 bases and J by 0 bases, and 9 bases separated the two germline ends. TCRdb re-analysed the reads in MiXCR, keeping a single row per CDR3 protein. The profile shows some 100,000 distinct CDR3 sequences, less than 40% of them singletons. The material sequenced was CD4+ T cells, either the whole sample or a sorted fraction (not recorded which). The chain employs TRBV12-3 or TRBV12-4 and TRBJ2-7; D is perhaps TRBD1 (5 bases). This TCR derives from a human donor in good health. CDR3 sequence: CASSFQGNSYEQYF. Here the CDR3 DNA reads TGTGCCAGCAGTTTTCAGGGAAACTCCTACGAGCAGTACTTC.